The 27 T cell receptor beta chains reported below all come from one sample, sequenced in a study of spatial heterogeneity in lung cancer. TCRdb used MiXCR to reprocess the 5' RACE reads, holding one entry per CDR3 protein. The table has about 4,900 distinct CDR3 sequences, over 25% seen once; the top ten hold around 24%. The antigens of these receptors remain unknown. Described time point: sample taken at primary tumor resection. Study observations and caveats: The number of expanded tumor alpha and beta chains correlated with mutation number.

This sample comprised lung tumor tissue, obtained at surgery. Receptors were obtained from a female donor with early-stage non-small cell lung cancer.

The chain has TRBV4-3 and TRBJ1-1; D is uncertain. Trimming shortened V by 4 bases and J by 3 bases, and 12 bases separated the two germline ends. The CDR3 has 14 residues. Germline CDR1 is LGHNA and CDR2 is YSLEER. The CDR3 is CASSRDSSDTEAFF. The CDR3 region has the DNA TGCGCCAGCAGCCGAGACTCGTCGGACACTGAAGCTTTCTTT.

This clonotype qualifies as medium-sized. The chain links TRBV7-6 to TRBJ2-1; a possible D gene is TRBD2 (5 bases). The CDR3 consists of 14 residues. V was pared by 5 bases and J by 4 bases, with 12 bases between. Germline CDR1 reads SGHVS; CDR2 reads FNYEAQ. CDR3 protein: CASSRSDAYNEQFF. In DNA, the CDR3 is TGTGCCAGCAGCCGTAGCGATGCTTACAATGAGCAGTTCTTC. Filled out from reference TRBV7-6 and TRBJ2-1, the complete variable domain reads GAGVSQSPRYKVTKRGQDVALRCDPISGHVSLYWYRQALGQGPEFLTYFNYEAQQDKSGLPNDRFSAERPEGSISTLTIQRTEQRDSAMYRCASSRSDAYNEQFFGPGTRLTVL.

This clonotype was seen repeatedly, ten times or more. The chain links TRBV4-3 to TRBJ1-1; D might be TRBD1 (5 bases). The ends were cut back, 0 bases at V and 4 bases at J, with 9 bases in the middle. Germline CDR1 and CDR2: LGHNA and YSLEER. The CDR3 covers 14 residues. CDR3 coding DNA: TGCGCCAGCAGCCAAGAGGGGGTCGGCACTGAAGCTTTCTTT. Translation: CASSQEGVGTEAFF.

The rearrangement links TRBV10-3 to TRBJ2-6; no clear D. The germline CDR1 and CDR2 sequences are ENHRY and SYGVKD. V lost 3 bases, J lost 2 bases, and 8 bases lay in between. CDR3 length: 15 residues. Here the CDR3 DNA reads TGTGCCATCAGTGAAGTAGGGACTGGGGCCAACGTCCTGACTTTC. This sequence encodes CAISEVGTGANVLTF.

This clonotype is categorized as medium-sized. This chain connects TRBV6-1 to TRBJ2-2; TRBD1 matches 7 bases. The CDR3 contains 16 residues. From germline, CDR1 is MNHNS and CDR2 SASEGT. Trimming at V came to 5 bases and at J to 2 bases, leaving 8 bases not matched to a gene. The CDR3 sequence: CASSSPGTVNTGELFF. The CDR3 DNA follows: TGTGCCAGCAGTTCCCCCGGGACAGTTAACACCGGGGAGCTGTTTTTT.

V and J are TRBV4-3 and TRBJ2-1; D may be TRBD2 (6 bases). V dropped 0 bases and J dropped 4 bases, with 13 bases sitting between them. This CDR3 has 16 amino acids. Germline V gene sequence: CDR1 LGHNA, CDR2 YSLEER. The CDR3 DNA sequence: TGCGCCAGCAGCCAAGATGGGGCTAGCGAGTACAATGAGCAGTTCTTC. Amino acids: CASSQDGASEYNEQFF.

This clonotype rates as medium-sized. The chain has TRBV12-3 or TRBV12-4 and TRBJ2-7, with 11 bases that match TRBD2. The V segment lost 6 bases and the J segment 1 base; nucleotides outside the gene matches: 5. CDR3 length: 15 amino acids. The CDR3, as DNA: TGTGCCAGCAGCACCGGGACTAGCGGATCCTACGAGCAGTACTTC. This encodes CASSTGTSGSYEQYF.

This chain connects TRBV6-5 to TRBJ1-2, with TRBD1 matching over 11 bases. There are 15 residues in the CDR3. The ends lost 6 bases at V and 6 bases at J; junction bases unmatched: 9. The germline V gene encodes CDR1 MNHEY and CDR2 SVGAGI. The CDR3 DNA reads as TGTGCCAGCAGCTCTAGGGACAGGGGGATCGATGGCTACACCTTC. Translating it yields CASSSRDRGIDGYTF.

This clonotype is medium-sized (0.01 to 0.1%). The chain links TRBV6-5 to TRBJ1-2; D unclear. The CDR3 totals 13 residues. Germline CDR1 reads MNHEY; CDR2 reads SVGAGI. V shed 4 bases and J shed 5 bases, with 11 bases lying between them. The CDR3, as DNA: TGTGCCAGCAGTTTTGGAGACAAATATGGCTACACCTTC. Translating it yields CASSFGDKYGYTF.

This clonotype was counted many times. The chain has TRBV2 and TRBJ2-3; possibly TRBD2 for D (6 bases). There are 12 residues in the CDR3. Germline V lookup: CDR1 SNHLY, CDR2 FYNNEI. Trimming took off 6 bases at V and 7 bases at J, with 11 bases between the two ends. The CDR3 DNA sequence: TGTGCCAGCAGACGGGAGACTTATACGCAGTATTTT. The encoded protein is CASRRETYTQYF.

This clonotype was observed a single time. This chain links TRBV7-9 with TRBJ2-7; D gene uncertain. Germline lookup yields CDR1 SEHNR and CDR2 FQNEAQ (reference sequence). With 1 base removed from V and 2 bases from J, the gap between germline ends came to 9 bases. The CDR3 totals 14 residues. CDR3 residues: CASSLGLSAYEQYF. CDR3 bases: TGTGCCAGCAGCTTAGGTCTATCTGCCTACGAGCAGTACTTC.

J is TRBJ2-7 and V is TRBV7-2; 14 nucleotides align to TRBD2. With V trimmed by 1 base and J by 3 bases, 8 bases remained unmatched. Germline assignment: CDR1 SGHTA and CDR2 FQGNSA. The CDR3 runs to 18 residues. CDR3 DNA: TGTGCCAGCAGCTTAGTGTCCGGGACTAGCGGGAGCAGCTACGAGCAGTACTTC. As protein: CASSLVSGTSGSSYEQYF.

The chain is built from TRBV4-2 and TRBJ1-1; D might be TRBD1 (5 bases). The V gene's germline CDR1 is LGHNA and CDR2 YNFKEQ. CDR3 length: 13 residues. The V end was cut by 3 bases, the J end by 4 bases, with 9 bases between. The CDR3 sequence: CASSHGRATEAFF. The CDR3 nucleotides read TGTGCCAGCAGCCACGGCAGGGCCACTGAAGCTTTCTTT.

This sequence joins TRBV6-2 or TRBV6-3 and TRBJ2-5; 11 bases fit TRBD1. With V trimmed by 8 bases and J by 2 bases, 10 bases remained unmatched. CDR1 is MNHEY and CDR2 is SVGEGT in the germline V gene. CDR3 length: 16 residues. In DNA, the CDR3 is TGTGCCAGCTCCAACCCGGGACAGGGGGTTCAAGAGACCCAGTACTTC. Amino acids: CASSNPGQGVQETQYF.

This clonotype was picked up many times. The rearrangement links TRBV20-1 to TRBJ1-4; 8 bases agree with TRBD1. The J segment lost 10 bases and the V segment lost 3 bases, leaving 13 bases of the junction unmatched. The germline CDR1 and CDR2 sequences are DFQATT and SNEGSKA (reference sequence). The CDR3 loop spans 15 amino acids. The CDR3 region has the DNA TGCAGTGCTAGCGAGGGGGCAGGGGGCAACGGAAAACTGTTTTTT. Encoded protein: CSASEGAGGNGKLFF.

This clonotype has just a few counts. The chain is built from TRBV3-1 and TRBJ2-3, with 10 bases aligning to TRBD2. J was trimmed by 1 base and V by 0 bases; bases with no gene match: 1. This CDR3 spans 16 amino acids. Germline assignment: CDR1 LGHDT and CDR2 YNNKEL (reference sequence). The chain's CDR3 is CASSQDGTSGTDTQYF. In DNA form, the CDR3 reads TGTGCCAGCAGCCAAGATGGGACTAGCGGCACAGATACGCAGTATTTT.

By share of the sample, this clonotype is medium-sized (0.01 to 0.1%). CDR3 in DNA: TGTGCCAGCAGTCCAAACGGTATCAATCAGCCCCAGCATTTT. Translating gives CASSPNGINQPQHF. J is TRBJ1-5 and V is TRBV27; D gene uncertain. Between the trimmed V and J ends, which lost 5 bases and 3 bases, there was a span of 11 bases. This CDR3 is 14 amino acids long. The germline V gene encodes CDR1 MNHEY and CDR2 SMNVEV (reference sequence).

CDR3 DNA sequence: TGTGCCAGCAGCCGAGGGGGCGTAAACACTGAAGCTTTCTTT. The encoded protein is CASSRGGVNTEAFF. The rearrangement joins TRBV28 to TRBJ1-1, with 7 bases lining up with TRBD1. J lost 2 bases, V lost 6 bases, and 6 bases had no gene match. The CDR3 has 14 amino acids. Germline CDR1 is MDHEN and CDR2 is SYDVKM.

This clonotype was seen ten or more times. CDR3 protein: CSVDTNYGYTF. The DNA for the CDR3 is TGCAGCGTTGACACTAACTATGGCTACACCTTC. The gene calls are TRBV29-1 and TRBJ1-2; D call uncertain. The CDR3 extends over 11 amino acids. Trimming cost V 3 bases and J 0 bases, with 2 bases left between them. Germline lookup yields CDR1 SQVTM and CDR2 ANQGSEA.

V usage is TRBV20-1 and J usage is TRBJ2-7; 12 bases map to TRBD1. V lost 5 bases, J lost 6 bases, and 2 bases stayed unmatched. There are 12 residues in the CDR3. Germline V gene lookup returns CDR1 DFQATT and CDR2 SNEGSKA (reference sequence). The CDR3 coding sequence is TGCAGTGCTCGGGACAGGGGGCGCGAGCAGTACTTC. Its translation: CSARDRGREQYF.

By share of the sample, this clonotype is medium-sized (0.01 to 0.1%). A much larger clone lies one base from this, so it may be a read error. J is TRBJ2-7 and V is TRBV6-1; D not certain. The CDR3 runs 11 residues. Germline CDR1 is MNHNS and CDR2 is SASEGT. Trimming removed 2 bases at V and 7 bases at J, with 6 bases between. The chain's CDR3 is CASSESREQYF. The CDR3 DNA sequence: TGTGCCAGCAGTGAAAGTAGGGAGCAGTACTTC.

This chain uses TRBV28 with TRBJ1-5, with 7 bases aligning to TRBD1. This CDR3 has 16 residues. Trimming at V came to 7 bases and at J to 2 bases, leaving 11 bases not matched to a gene. Germline lookup yields CDR1 MDHEN and CDR2 SYDVKM. In DNA form, the CDR3 reads TGTGCCAGCACCAAACCTAGGGGGCGCGGCAATCAGCCCCAGCATTTT. It is translated as CASTKPRGRGNQPQHF.

The rearrangement joins TRBV5-6 to TRBJ2-4; D remains ambiguous. The germline V and J ends were trimmed by 4 bases and 0 bases, with 11 bases remaining between them. This CDR3 has 15 amino acids. The V gene's germline CDR1 is SGHDT and CDR2 YYEEEE. CDR3 coding DNA: TGTGCCAGCAGCCCCCAAGATCTAGCCAAAAACATTCAGTACTTC. It is translated as CASSPQDLAKNIQYF.

This clonotype was observed a handful of times. The chain joins TRBV7-9 to TRBJ2-3, with D uncertain. V was shortened by 4 bases and J by 6 bases, with 11 bases between the two germline ends. Per the germline V gene, CDR1 is SEHNR and CDR2 is FQNEAQ (reference sequence). The CDR3 runs 13 residues. For the CDR3, the DNA is TGTGCCAGCAGCTCAGATATTAAGGATACGCAGTATTTT. This translates into CASSSDIKDTQYF.

This chain connects TRBV12-3 or TRBV12-4 to TRBJ2-5; TRBD1 might be the D (6 bases). The CDR3 covers 14 residues. V was shortened by 4 bases and J by 2 bases, with 11 bases between the two germline ends. The CDR3 region is CASSYRTEQETQYF. The DNA of the CDR3 is TGTGCCAGCAGTTACCGGACAGAACAAGAGACCCAGTACTTC.

The chain couples TRBV29-1 to TRBJ2-5; D gene uncertain. The V gene's germline CDR1 is SQVTM and CDR2 ANQGSEA. Trimming removed 8 bases from V and 6 bases from J, with 13 bases in between. This CDR3 is built from 11 residues. The CDR3 nucleotides read TGCAGCCCCGAGATCCAGAAGACCCAGTACTTC. Translating gives CSPEIQKTQYF.

This clonotype was counted ten times or more. The chain employs TRBV18 and TRBJ1-1, with D perhaps TRBD1 (6 bases). Germline-derived CDR1 and CDR2 are KGHSH and LQKENI. The CDR3 consists of 17 residues. The V end was cut by 2 bases, the J end by 1 base, with 17 bases between. The CDR3 DNA sequence: TGTGCCAGCTCACCAGGACTCAGGGGCGGAAAGAACACTGAAGCTTTCTTT. Amino acids: CASSPGLRGGKNTEAFF.